This entry features one TCR beta chain sequence. The CDR3 is made up of 13 amino acids. The V and J ends lost 1 base and 7 bases respectively, with 9 bases between them. Germline V gene lookup returns CDR1 SGHNT and CDR2 YYREEE (reference sequence). Produced via immunoSEQ multiplex PCR; TCRdb's table is partial and in-frame only. Of about 230,000 clones in the sample, 65% to 90% are singletons; the top ten hold approximately 7.4%. The entry originates in a study of blood T cell repertoires in COVID-19. Background on the study: Specimens from acute and convalescent COVID-19 originated in the United States, Italy and Spain.

Sequencing used peripheral blood. The rearrangement links TRBV5-4 to TRBJ2-1, with unresolved D. The origin of this receptor is a woman aged 50 to 60 with acute or convalescent COVID-19. The DNA of the CDR3 is TGTGCCAGCAGCTTGCACAGTGGGAATGAGCAGTTCTTC. It translates to CASSLHSGNEQFF.